This T cell receptor (beta chain) was identified during a study of blood T cells in healthy people across ages. No fewer than 5.5 micrograms of total RNA were isolated from every sample. Sample-barcoded 5' priming and a J-beta primer mix drove a second PCR of roughly 7 to 11 cycles. TCRdb recomputed calls from the 5' RACE reads with MiXCR, one row per CDR3 protein. The sample records over 500,000 distinct CDR3 sequences, 25% to 35% being singletons. A further study also used this sample, focusing on T cells of mothers and their children.

The TCR originated in a boy aged 2 to 10 in good health. The sample comprised blood.

DNA for the CDR3: TGTGCTAGTGGCCCAAAGACTTCGAACTTGTACGAGCAGTACTTC. Protein product: CASGPKTSNLYEQYF. The V call is TRBV12-5, the J call TRBJ2-5; no reliable D call. The tail of the sequence fits TRBJ2-7 better, so the J call may be wrong. This CDR3 is 15 amino acids long. From germline, CDR1 is LGHNT and CDR2 FRNRAP.